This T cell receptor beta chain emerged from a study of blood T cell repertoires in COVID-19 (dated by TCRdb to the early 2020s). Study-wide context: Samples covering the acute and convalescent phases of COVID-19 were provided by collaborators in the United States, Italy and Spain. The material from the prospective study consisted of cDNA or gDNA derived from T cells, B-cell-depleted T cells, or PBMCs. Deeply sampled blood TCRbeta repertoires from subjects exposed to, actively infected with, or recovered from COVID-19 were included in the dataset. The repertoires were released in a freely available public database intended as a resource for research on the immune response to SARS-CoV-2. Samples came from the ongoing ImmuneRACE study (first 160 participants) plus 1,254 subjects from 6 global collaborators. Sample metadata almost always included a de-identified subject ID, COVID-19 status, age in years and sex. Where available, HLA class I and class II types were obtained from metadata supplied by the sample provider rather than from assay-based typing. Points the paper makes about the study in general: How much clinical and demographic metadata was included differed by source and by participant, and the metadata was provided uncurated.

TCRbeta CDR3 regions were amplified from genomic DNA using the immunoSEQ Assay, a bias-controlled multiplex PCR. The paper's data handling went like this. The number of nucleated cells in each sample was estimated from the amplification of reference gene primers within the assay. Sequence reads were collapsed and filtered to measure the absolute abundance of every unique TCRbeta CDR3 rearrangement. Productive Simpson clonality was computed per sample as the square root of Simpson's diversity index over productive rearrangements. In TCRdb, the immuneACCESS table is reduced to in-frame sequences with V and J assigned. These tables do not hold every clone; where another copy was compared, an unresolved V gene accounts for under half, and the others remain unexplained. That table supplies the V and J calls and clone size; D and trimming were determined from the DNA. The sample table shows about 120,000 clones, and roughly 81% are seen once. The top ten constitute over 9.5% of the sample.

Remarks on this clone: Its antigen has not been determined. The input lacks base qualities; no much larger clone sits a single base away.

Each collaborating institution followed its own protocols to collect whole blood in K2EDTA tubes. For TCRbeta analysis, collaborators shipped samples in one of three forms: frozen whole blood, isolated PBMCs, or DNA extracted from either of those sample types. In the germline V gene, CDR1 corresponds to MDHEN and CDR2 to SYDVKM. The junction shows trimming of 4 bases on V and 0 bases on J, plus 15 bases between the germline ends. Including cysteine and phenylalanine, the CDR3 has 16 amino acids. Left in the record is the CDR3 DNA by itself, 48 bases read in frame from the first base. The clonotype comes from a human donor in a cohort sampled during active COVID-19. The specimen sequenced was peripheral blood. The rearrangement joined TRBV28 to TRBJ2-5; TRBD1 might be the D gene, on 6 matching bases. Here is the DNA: TGTGCCAGCAGTTCCCCATCTACAGGGAACCAAGAGACCCAGTACTTC. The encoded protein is CASSSPSTGNQETQYF.